This T cell receptor (beta chain) was found in a study of prognosis after radiotherapy for stage I lung cancer (dated by TCRdb to the early 2020s). With respect to the entire study: Fewer than 20 stage I NSCLC patients were enrolled in Nanjing, China, between early 2018 and 2019. On tumor histology, roughly 12 patients had adenocarcinoma and about seven had squamous cell carcinoma. The cohort comprised roughly 13 men and roughly 6 women with a median age of 74.5 years, ranging from about 50 to 84 years. This study profiled peripheral blood TCR beta repertoires from stage I NSCLC patients before and after stereotactic body radiotherapy and linked the repertoires to distant failure. Using image-guided IMRT or VMAT, SBRT was delivered in 3 to 5 fractions at a biologically effective dose of at least 100 Gy. Every patient was deemed medically inoperable, around 11 because of comorbidities and several because they refused surgery. There were 15 or so patients with newly diagnosed primary stage I lung tumors and a handful of patients with oligometastatic NSCLC after surgical resection of the primary tumor. No patient received concurrent therapy alongside SBRT. After SBRT, distant metastases developed in four of the 19 patients at a median of approximately seven months, while the remaining 15 patients had no significant progression. A total of around 40 blood samples from roughly 20 patients were sequenced, with one sample obtained before and one obtained after SBRT for each patient. Paper-wide results and their limitations: Tumor specificity of expanded TCR clones was not determined. None of the reported P values were adjusted for multiple comparisons. Limitations of the study included a small cohort and short follow-up, and the study findings need independent validation. Post-SBRT Shannon entropy and its change from baseline were lower in patients who developed distant metastases; baseline Shannon entropy was not associated with metastases. Differences by metastasis status were reportedly seen in TRBV and TRBJ usage frequencies, involving two V genes at baseline and, after SBRT, roughly ten V genes and two J genes. After SBRT, the number of unique TCR clones decreased (median about 9,900 before versus several thousand after; Wilcoxon paired P=0.011).

Two rounds of multiplex PCR were performed to amplify the TCR beta CDR3 region from genomic DNA. The first PCR round used primers specific to each TRBV and TRBJ gene, and the primer sequences were filed in Chinese patent CN105087789A. The second PCR round used universal primers. The Roche High Pure PCR Template Preparation Kit was used to extract genomic DNA from the frozen PBMCs. Paired-end sequencing with 151 bp reads was performed on the libraries using an Illumina HiSeq 3000. The original pipeline was this. CutAdapt was used to discard raw reads that did not contain the multiplex PCR primer sequences. High-quality paired reads were merged into contigs with PEAR. MiXCR assigned TRB V, D and J gene segments to each contig by aligning to reference sequences. To remove sequencing errors, CDR3 sequences were clustered according to base quality and sequence similarity. Diversity was measured as Shannon entropy normalized by the natural log of productive TCR sequence number. To get clonality, Shannon entropy was divided by the natural log of the number of unique clonotypes, and that result was subtracted from one. The Youden index of ROC curves was used to select progression-free survival cut-offs for repertoire metrics, and analyses were performed in R 3.5.3. Using fastp trimming at Q25 and MiXCR clonotype assembly, TCRdb reanalyzed the public sequencing data and kept in-frame beta chains. Rows are combined by CDR3 protein, so each entry shows the most common genes and DNA. TCRdb assigned the V and J calls; the authors' analysis was not used. The sample table holds tens of thousands of distinct CDR3 sequences, of which around 27% were seen once. Around 8% of the sample comes from the top ten.

This clonotype was detected ten times or more. No cognate antigen has been identified for it. No much larger clonotype is one base removed from it; base qualities were not supplied. The CDR3 has 13 amino acids, counting the end cysteine and phenylalanine. Just the 39-base CDR3 DNA is kept, in frame starting at base 1. V ends up 4 bases short and J 7 bases short, with an unmatched junction base count of 4. CDR1 and CDR2 are read off the germline V gene as SGHRS and YFSETQ. All patients had node-negative disease on CT and PET/CT, and none had a history of other malignancies or prior chemotherapy or radiotherapy. Six milliliters of peripheral venous blood were drawn into EDTA tubes at each of two time points. PBMCs were isolated by Ficoll-Paque Plus density-gradient centrifugation. Right after collection, samples were kept at -80 degrees C until analysis.

This clonotype was obtained from a donor aged 50 or older with non-small cell lung cancer. Recombination joined TRBV5-1 with TRBJ2-2, and 7 bases in between align with TRBD1. Sequencing was performed on PBMCs, taken before or after stereotactic body radiation therapy (not recorded which). The nucleotides are TGCGCCAGCAGCCAGGGGGAAGGCGGGGAGCTGTTTTTT. Its translation reads: CASSQGEGGELFF.